This TCR beta chain comes out of a study of metastatic and nonmetastatic thyroid tumors. This CDR3 has 15 amino acids. Germline-derived CDR1 and CDR2 are SGHAT and FQNNGV. V was pared by 3 bases and J by 1 base, with 1 base of the junction left unmatched. All patients were untreated before thyroid surgery. TCRdb re-analyzed the PCR reads through MiXCR. The sample yields roughly 16,000 clones, about 35% seen once. The TCR originated in a female donor with papillary thyroid cancer or a benign thyroid nodule (not recorded which). Some clones in this sample may be carry-over from other donors' samples. Sequencing was carried out using tumor tissue. The V and J genes are TRBV11-2 and TRBJ2-2; 8 bases are shared with TRBD1. Here the CDR3 reads CASSFGTGNTGELFF. CDR3 in DNA: TGTGCCAGCAGCTTCGGGACAGGGAACACCGGGGAGCTGTTTTTT.